This entry is about one T cell receptor (beta chain). Antigen unknown. This record comes from a study of beta chain features in type 1 diabetes. General study points: cDNA sequencing could over-represent cells with high TCR expression. When Type 1 diabetes patients were examined, their TCRB CDR3s proved moderately but significantly shorter in all four CD4+ subsets.

V shed 5 bases and J 5 bases; nucleotides not matched to a gene: 8. This CDR3 has 15 residues. Germline lookup yields CDR1 ENHRY and CDR2 SYGVKD. Since all of the isolated RNA was reverse transcribed, expressed TCRB transcripts were what got sequenced. TCRdb's copy holds only in-frame clones and misses some; the assay was immunoSEQ multiplex PCR. The sample shows 350,000 to 450,000 clones, roughly an eighth of them seen only once. The genes are TRBV10-3 and TRBJ2-5; TRBD2 agrees at 10 bases. This sequence was found in a woman younger than 30 with type 1 diabetes. Material for sequencing was naive CD4+ T cells from blood. As DNA, the CDR3 is TGTGCCATCAGTCCTAGCGGGGGAGAGGGGGAGACCCAGTACTTC. As protein: CAISPSGGEGETQYF.